One sample yielded the 15 T cell receptor beta chains listed below, sequenced in a study of blood T cell repertoires in COVID-19. Only in-frame clones appear in the TCRdb table, and some are missing; sequencing was by immunoSEQ multiplex PCR. The sample gives about 150,000 clones, around 80% of which show up once; over 12% is in the top ten. The sample taken for sequencing was peripheral blood. The receptors originated from a human donor with acute or convalescent COVID-19. The donor label of this sample is uncertain.

This chain joins TRBV10-1 and TRBJ2-1; 7 bases agree with TRBD1. The length of the CDR3 is 15 residues. Looked up from germline, CDR1 is WNHNN and CDR2 is SYGVQD (reference sequence). J gave up 8 bases and V 7 bases, and 14 bases lay outside the gene matches. CDR3 amino acids: CASTKTGLGPHEQFF. The CDR3 DNA follows: TGCGCCAGCACCAAGACAGGGCTCGGTCCGCATGAGCAGTTCTTC.

The rearrangement uses TRBV7-9 and TRBJ1-2; TRBD1 matches 8 bases. This CDR3 has 14 amino acids. J was trimmed by 4 bases and V by 7 bases; bases with no gene match: 8. The V gene's germline CDR1 is SEHNR and CDR2 FQNEAQ (reference sequence). Here the CDR3 DNA reads TGTGCCAGCACCGGGGACAGGCACTTCTATGGCTACACCTTC. Translation: CASTGDRHFYGYTF.

The genes are TRBV5-1 and TRBJ2-7, with 8 nucleotides matching TRBD1. CDR3 length: 16 amino acids. Germline loops: CDR1 SGHRS, CDR2 YFSETQ. V shed 5 bases, J shed 3 bases, and the junction held 13 bases outside the gene matches. CDR3 DNA sequence: TGCGCCAGCAGTTTTACGTCCCGGACAGGGATCTACGAGCAGTACTTC. Residues: CASSFTSRTGIYEQYF.

On this clone itself: The sample carries other DNA sequences with the same CDR3. For the CDR3, the DNA is TGTGCCAGCAGTGAGCAGGGGGCCTACAATGAGCAGTTCTTC. Amino acids: CASSEQGAYNEQFF. The chain carries TRBV6-1 and TRBJ2-1, with 7 bases identical to TRBD1. With V trimmed by 3 bases and J by 2 bases, 1 base remained unmatched. There are 14 residues in the CDR3. The germline V gene encodes CDR1 MNHNS and CDR2 SASEGT.

The V gene is TRBV27, the J gene TRBJ1-5; D is possibly TRBD1 (5 bases). CDR1 is MNHEY and CDR2 is SMNVEV in the germline V gene (reference sequence). The CDR3 is made up of 16 amino acids. Trimming cost V 7 bases and J 1 base, with 17 bases left between them. The chain's CDR3 is CASTPLGGRSNQPQHF. Written as DNA, the CDR3 is TGTGCCAGCACCCCCTTGGGGGGACGAAGCAATCAGCCCCAGCATTTT.

This CDR3 reads CASSQEVQGTGYTF. CDR3 sequence (DNA): TGCGCCAGCAGCCAAGAAGTACAGGGTACTGGCTACACCTTC. The rearrangement uses TRBV4-3 and TRBJ1-2; maybe TRBD1 (6 bases). The CDR3 runs to 14 residues. Trimming stripped 0 bases from V and 7 bases from J, with 12 bases between. Germline V lookup: CDR1 LGHNA, CDR2 YSLEER.

The V gene is TRBV6-1, the J gene TRBJ1-2; D is unclear. The CDR3 covers 13 residues. Germline loops: CDR1 MNHNS, CDR2 SASEGT. V gave up 2 bases and J gave up 0 bases, with 4 bases separating them. CDR3 amino acids: CASSENTNYGYTF. The CDR3 region has the DNA TGTGCCAGCAGTGAAAACACTAACTATGGCTACACCTTC.

The rearrangement uses TRBV19 and TRBJ1-5, with TRBD1 matching over 7 bases. Germline values: CDR1 LNHDA, CDR2 SQIVND (reference sequence). The CDR3 has 16 amino acids. The V gene end was trimmed by 3 bases and the J gene end by 2 bases; junction bases not matched to a gene: 7. CDR3 sequence (DNA): TGTGCCAGTAGTATCCCCCACAGGGGAGGCAATCAGCCCCAGCATTTT. Its translation is CASSIPHRGGNQPQHF.

The V call is TRBV6-5, the J call TRBJ2-7; D is ambiguous. The germline V gene encodes CDR1 MNHEY and CDR2 SVGAGI. Trimming pared 9 bases from V and 6 bases from J, leaving 12 bases between. The CDR3 runs 11 residues. The chain's CDR3 is CASFLDVEQYF. The CDR3 nucleotides are TGTGCCAGTTTTTTAGATGTCGAGCAGTACTTC.

The gene calls are TRBV18 and TRBJ1-3, with D possibly matching TRBD1 (5 bases). Trimming took off 9 bases at V and 2 bases at J, with 17 bases between the two ends. Germline values: CDR1 KGHSH, CDR2 LQKENI. The CDR3 covers 15 residues. CDR3 protein: CASTTALGTGNTIYF. CDR3 bases: TGTGCCAGTACGACAGCGCTCGGCACTGGAAACACCATATATTTT.

The V and J genes are TRBV6-5 and TRBJ1-2, with D possibly being TRBD1 (6 bases). Germline-derived CDR1 and CDR2 are MNHEY and SVGAGI. This CDR3 contains 15 residues. Trimming shortened V by 0 bases and J by 8 bases, and 16 bases separated the two germline ends. The CDR3 loop reads CASSYSGHLREGYTF. In DNA, the CDR3 is TGTGCCAGCAGTTACTCGGGACACCTAAGGGAGGGCTACACCTTC.

The chain links TRBV19 to TRBJ1-1; 7 bases match TRBD1. Per the germline V gene, CDR1 is LNHDA and CDR2 is SQIVND (reference sequence). V shed 5 bases, J shed 1 base, and the junction held 7 bases outside the gene matches. The CDR3 is 15 amino acids. For the CDR3, the DNA is TGTGCCAGTAGTGTGACAGGGCCTTCGAACACTGAAGCTTTCTTT. Protein product: CASSVTGPSNTEAFF.

The chain couples TRBV6-5 to TRBJ1-2, with D hard to call. The CDR3 runs to 14 residues. Deletions cut 0 bases from V and 3 bases from J, with 8 bases between. Germline V gene data show CDR1 as MNHEY and CDR2 as SVGAGI. This CDR3 is CASSYSNSDYGYTF. CDR3 coding DNA: TGTGCCAGCAGTTACTCGAACAGTGACTATGGCTACACCTTC.

The chain combines TRBV2 with TRBJ2-2; 7 nucleotides match TRBD1. CDR1 and CDR2 (germline): SNHLY, FYNNEI. This CDR3 is 15 amino acids long. Trimming took 8 bases from V and 5 from J; bases not matched to a gene: 11. The CDR3 region is CASGMRQGKTGELFF. CDR3 in DNA: TGTGCCAGCGGAATGAGACAGGGAAAAACCGGGGAGCTGTTTTTT.

The chain carries TRBV5-1 and TRBJ1-5; D perhaps matches TRBD1 (6 bases). CDR1 and CDR2 from the germline V gene are SGHRS and YFSETQ. The CDR3 loop spans 14 amino acids. Trimming cost V 4 bases and J 1 base, with 9 bases left between them. The CDR3 is CASSPQGSNQPQHF. Written as DNA, the CDR3 is TGCGCCAGCAGCCCACAGGGCAGCAATCAGCCCCAGCATTTT.